This TCR beta chain was profiled in a study of regulatory T cells in long-lasting Graves disease. With iRepertoire HTBI primers and Arm-PCR of CDR3 regions, TCR beta libraries were built. MiXCR, run by TCRdb on the multiplex PCR reads, gives a single entry per CDR3 protein. The sample has roughly 410,000 distinct CDR3 sequences; around 16% are singletons. Indicated time point: newly diagnosed GD, antithyroid drugs for less than 3 months. The TCR library was made from RNA that had been extracted from PBMCs in TRIzol. The germline CDR1 and CDR2 sequences are LNHDA and SQIVND (reference sequence). The V gene end was trimmed by 6 bases and the J gene end by 4 bases; junction bases not matched to a gene: 10. The CDR3 length is 15 residues. These sequences were also reported in another study, on T cells in Graves' hyperthyroidism and ophthalmopathy.

The J gene is TRBJ2-7, the V gene TRBV19; 9 nucleotides line up with TRBD1. This TCR was sampled from a woman in her thirties or forties with Graves disease. Material: peripheral blood mononuclear cells (PBMCs), obtained at new diagnosis, from a patient treated with antithyroid drugs. The DNA of the CDR3 is TGTGCCAGTAGCCCATTCCGGGACAGGGTTTACGAGCAGTACTTC. Protein: CASSPFRDRVYEQYF. The variable domain in full, with the rest retrieved from reference TRBV19 and TRBJ2-7, is DGGITQSPKYLFRKEGQNVTLSCEQNLNHDAMYWYRQDPGQGLRLIYYSQIVNDFQKGDIAEGYSVSREKKESFPLTVTSAQKNPTAFYLCASSPFRDRVYEQYFGPGTRLTVT.